These T cell receptor beta chains were read from a single sample in a study of T cell repertoires in cytomegalovirus infection. TCRdb re-called the reads with MiXCR, one entry per CDR3 protein. The sample yields 900,000 to 950,000 distinct CDR3 sequences, roughly 30% seen once. Their recognized antigens are unknown. The sequencing here drew on cultured CD8+ T cells from PBMCs, taken from culture after CMV antigen stimulation. The receptors were sampled from a human donor in good health (CMV status not recorded). Some clones in this sample may be carry-over from other donors' samples. Both conserved end residues are trimmed from each CDR3.

CDR3: ASSIRSAPATDTQY
V: TRBV19
J: TRBJ2-3

CDR3: ASCTRAPSTDTQY
V: TRBV27
J: TRBJ2-3

CDR3: SAREASGIYGNTIY
V: TRBV20-1
J: TRBJ1-3

CDR3: ATSVGAQSQETQY
V: TRBV15
J: TRBJ2-5

CDR3: ASRSPASYEQY
V: TRBV11-2
J: TRBJ2-7

CDR3: ASSLVGPNTEAF
V: TRBV7-2
J: TRBJ1-1

CDR3: ATSRDKGTGNTIY
V: TRBV15
J: TRBJ1-3

CDR3: VSSLGGPYTGELF
V: TRBV7-2
J: TRBJ2-2

CDR3: ASSLPGYPDTEAF
V: TRBV27
J: TRBJ1-1

CDR3: ASSLVGPAKDNEQF
V: TRBV7-9
J: TRBJ2-1

CDR3: ASSDSGGNQPQH
V: TRBV7-9
J: TRBJ1-5

CDR3: APKSSPRTTLGNQPQH
V: TRBV10-2
J: TRBJ1-5

CDR3: ASSRPLAGPTDGELF
V: TRBV7-2
J: TRBJ2-2

CDR3: ASSQVESGGFYGYT
V: TRBV4-2
J: TRBJ1-2

CDR3: ASSPLATEAF
V: TRBV7-2
J: TRBJ1-1

CDR3: ASSSTGYHEQY
V: TRBV7-9
J: TRBJ2-7

CDR3: ASSLVPSRNTGELF
V: TRBV11-3
J: TRBJ2-2

CDR3: ATELVSGAPDTQY
V: TRBV6-2/TRBV6-3
J: TRBJ2-3

CDR3: ASSDRRGLNTEAF
V: TRBV7-9
J: TRBJ1-1

CDR3: ASSWEQGDEQF
V: TRBV5-4
J: TRBJ2-1

CDR3: ASSQVEQETQY
V: TRBV27
J: TRBJ2-5

CDR3: ASSEYKGRASTDTQY
V: TRBV25-1
J: TRBJ2-3

CDR3: SASIRGTFGYT
V: TRBV20-1
J: TRBJ1-2

CDR3: ASSLISYNEQF
V: TRBV12-3/TRBV12-4
J: TRBJ2-1

CDR3: ASSSRTGNTEAF
V: TRBV6-1
J: TRBJ1-1

CDR3: ASSGGPYNEQF
V: TRBV12-3/TRBV12-4
J: TRBJ2-1

CDR3: ASSTTSGGTDTQY
V: TRBV18
J: TRBJ2-3

CDR3: ATRDRVQDTQY
V: TRBV10-3
J: TRBJ2-3

CDR3: ASSEPRGALGQNTEAF
V: TRBV9
J: TRBJ1-1

CDR3: ASSWGTKETQY
V: TRBV7-9
J: TRBJ2-5

CDR3: ASSVDMGQGYYNEQF
V: TRBV9
J: TRBJ2-1

CDR3: ASSRDRGRDYGYT
V: TRBV4-2
J: TRBJ1-2

CDR3: ASSFRASGNTIY
V: TRBV6-1
J: TRBJ1-3

CDR3: ASEEQGGNYGYT
V: TRBV28
J: TRBJ1-2

CDR3: ASSSGSLTRDTQY
V: TRBV14
J: TRBJ2-3

CDR3: ASSFSHSGGSNQPQH
V: TRBV12-3/TRBV12-4
J: TRBJ1-5

CDR3: ASSSQNRVGTDTQY
V: TRBV27
J: TRBJ2-3

CDR3: ASSLDWRDMTGTQY
V: TRBV7-6
J: TRBJ2-3

CDR3: ASSQDEGARDTEAF
V: TRBV4-1
J: TRBJ1-1

CDR3: ASSSLGVGNTEAF
V: TRBV6-6
J: TRBJ1-1

CDR3: ASWGVGENTEAF
V: TRBV19
J: TRBJ1-1

CDR3: ASSRAGDGYTEAF
V: TRBV9
J: TRBJ1-1

CDR3: ASSYSPHRRAQH
V: TRBV6-5
J: TRBJ1-5

CDR3: SARDPVTDTQY
V: TRBV20-1
J: TRBJ2-3

CDR3: ASTPRKGGAYGYT
V: TRBV19
J: TRBJ1-2

CDR3: ANSSRGGSTDTQY
V: TRBV7-6
J: TRBJ2-3

CDR3: ASSFGGIHEKLF
V: TRBV27
J: TRBJ1-4

CDR3: ASSQDGPEAF
V: TRBV4-1
J: TRBJ1-1

CDR3: ASSEGPGASYEQY
V: TRBV2
J: TRBJ2-7

CDR3: ASYRGRGTDTQY
V: TRBV27
J: TRBJ2-3